These T cell receptor beta chains were read from a single sample in a study of blood T cells in healthy people across ages. TCRdb re-analysed the 5' RACE reads in MiXCR, keeping a single row per CDR3 protein. The profile shows about 540,000 distinct CDR3 sequences, about 24% of them singletons. The sample was also reused in another study, on T cells of mothers and their children.

Sequencing was done on a sample of blood. Every receptor here comes from a boy between 10 and 17 years old in good health. Each CDR3 is given with its conserved first and last residue. The order of the fields is D gene, J gene, clone size, V gene, CDR3 length, CDR3 DNA, CDR3 protein. D genes are given only for firm matches. Some rows mark clone size as missing; the rest say once, few, many or name a class of expanded clone.

>-|TRBJ1-1|-|TRBV3-1|17
TGTGCCAGCAGCCAAGTTTCGGCAGGGGTTCGACTCGCTGAAGCCTTCTTT
CASSQVSAGVRLAEAFF
>TRBD1|TRBJ1-1|-|TRBV7-9|13
TGTGCCAGCAGCTTTACCGAGGGGGCGCTGGCTTTCTTT
CASSFTEGALAFF
>-|TRBJ1-1|few|TRBV12-3/TRBV12-4|14
TGTGCCAGCATCATGGGGGGGGCAAACACTGAAGCTTTCTTT
CASIMGGANTEAFF
>-|TRBJ2-7|few|TRBV6-1|16
TGTGCCAGCAGTGACCTCCTGGGGACACCCTCCTACGAGCAGTACTTC
CASSDLLGTPSYEQYF
>-|TRBJ2-1|-|TRBV6-6|15
TGTGCCAGCAGTTACTACCGAGGGAGCGTAGGTGAGCAGTTCTTC
CASSYYRGSVGEQFF
>-|TRBJ2-1|-|TRBV13|12
TGTGCCAGCAGCTTAGGGGTCAACAGGGTTATCTTC
CASSLGVNRVIF
>TRBD1|TRBJ2-5|few|TRBV29-1|14
TGCAGCGGCACCGGGACAGGGGGGCTGTGGACCCAGTACTTC
CSGTGTGGLWTQYF
>-|TRBJ2-1|-|TRBV20-1|15
TGCAGTGCTAGGGATGTAACACTCTCCTACAATGAGCAGTTCTTC
CSARDVTLSYNEQFF
>-|TRBJ2-7|few|TRBV3-1|14
TGTGCCAGCAGGCCAAGCGGGCCGGGTTACGAGCAGTACTTC
CASRPSGPGYEQYF
>-|TRBJ1-1|-|TRBV14|13
TGTGCCAGCAGCCAAGGCTTCAACACTGAAGCTTTCTTT
CASSQGFNTEAFF
>-|TRBJ2-5|few|TRBV7-2|14
TGTGCCAGCAGCCTAGGTTCCGGGGACGAGACCCAGTACTTC
CASSLGSGDETQYF
>TRBD2|TRBJ2-1|few|TRBV12-3/TRBV12-4|20
TGTGCCAGCAGTTTATCAGGGCGGGGGTGGGTAGCGGTCTCCTACAATGAGCAGTTCTTC
CASSLSGRGWVAVSYNEQFF
>-|TRBJ2-5|few|TRBV7-2|14
TGTGCCGGCAGCTTAGGTTCTACCAAAGAGACCCAGTACTTC
CAGSLGSTKETQYF
>-|TRBJ2-7|-|TRBV5-1|15
TGCGCCAGCAGCTTCGGGGGGACAGACTCCTACGAGCAGTACTTC
CASSFGGTDSYEQYF
>TRBD2|TRBJ2-7|-|TRBV20-1|15
TGCAGTGCTAGGGCCCCGGGACTAGGCCTATACGAGCAGTACTTC
CSARAPGLGLYEQYF
>TRBD1|TRBJ1-5|-|TRBV7-2|15
TGTGCCAGCAGCGCAGGATTAGGGGGCTCTCAGCCCCAGCATTTT
CASSAGLGGSQPQHF
>-|TRBJ2-1|many|TRBV20-1|15
TGCAGTGCTAGTAATTCAGGACTGGATTACAATGAGCAGTTCTTC
CSASNSGLDYNEQFF
>-|TRBJ2-7|-|TRBV27|13
TGTGCCAGCAGAGGGGCTGACCGTCTCGAGCAGTACTTC
CASRGADRLEQYF
>TRBD2|TRBJ2-1|-|TRBV7-2|19
TGTGCCAGCAGCCCGGGGGGGCGGGGACTAGCCGTTTCCTACAATGAGCAGTTCTTC
CASSPGGRGLAVSYNEQFF
>TRBD1|TRBJ2-3|few|TRBV5-1|15
TGCGCCAGCAGCTCCGGGACAGGATCGTACGATACGCAGTATTTT
CASSSGTGSYDTQYF
>-|TRBJ2-7|few|TRBV28|18
TGTGCCAGCACGGGGCTCTTGTACGGGGACACCAGCTCCTACGAGCAGTACTTC
CASTGLLYGDTSSYEQYF
>-|TRBJ1-1|many|TRBV7-8|13
TGTGCCAGCAGCTTAGGGTGGAACACTGAAGCTTTCTTT
CASSLGWNTEAFF
>TRBD2|TRBJ2-5|many|TRBV7-9|16
TGTGCCAGCAGCTCGGGACTAGCGGGAGTTTGGGAGACCCAGTACTTC
CASSSGLAGVWETQYF
>TRBD2|TRBJ2-1|-|TRBV7-9|17
TGTGCCAGCAGCTTCAGTTCCGGGACTAGGTTCTACAATGAGCAGTTCTTC
CASSFSSGTRFYNEQFF
>-|TRBJ2-1|few|TRBV29-1|14
TGCAGCGCGATGGGCCGGGAAGGGATAAATGAGCAGTTCTTC
CSAMGREGINEQFF
>-|TRBJ2-1|-|TRBV6-2/TRBV6-3|16
TGTGCCAGCAGTTACTTTGGGGGGGCGCGGTACAATGAGCAGTTCTTC
CASSYFGGARYNEQFF
>-|TRBJ2-1|-|TRBV20-1|19
TGCAGTGCTAGAGGGGGTCTTTCGGGGGGCGACGTATTCGGCGATGAGCAGTTCTTC
CSARGGLSGGDVFGDEQFF
>-|TRBJ1-4|-|TRBV19|13
TGTGCCAGCCTTGGTGGCTTGAAGGGAAAACTGTTTTTT
CASLGGLKGKLFF
>-|TRBJ1-4|few|TRBV20-1|12
TGCAGTGCTAGGCGTGCAGGTGAAAAACTGTTTTTT
CSARRAGEKLFF
>TRBD1|TRBJ2-7|few|TRBV9|16
TGTGCCAGCAGCGTAGGAGGAGGGACAGGACCTTACGAGCAGTACTTC
CASSVGGGTGPYEQYF
>-|TRBJ1-2|few|TRBV27|14
TGTGCCAGCAGTTTAATGTGGAGAGGGTATGGCTACACCTTC
CASSLMWRGYGYTF
>-|TRBJ2-5|few|TRBV6-2/TRBV6-3|15
TGTGCCAGCAGCCCGGGCGTGATGCGGCAAGAGACCCAGTACTTC
CASSPGVMRQETQYF
>TRBD2|TRBJ2-3|-|TRBV4-2|22
TGTGCCAGCAGCCATCCCCCAGTGGCGGGACTAGCGGCGATCACTAGCACAGATACGCAGTATTTT
CASSHPPVAGLAAITSTDTQYF
>-|TRBJ2-2|few|TRBV6-6|13
TGTGCCAGCAGTCCAACAGGACCCGGGGAGCTGTTTTTT
CASSPTGPGELFF
>-|TRBJ2-1|-|TRBV7-7|15
TGTGCTAGCAGCCCCGAAGGGGGCTCCTACAATGAGCAGTTCTTC
CASSPEGGSYNEQFF
>-|TRBJ2-7|-|TRBV20-1|14
TGCAGTGCTAGACGGGACTTTTCCAACTACGAGCAGTACTTC
CSARRDFSNYEQYF
>TRBD1|TRBJ1-1|few|TRBV25-1|13
TGTGCCAGCAGGGGGGACAGAAACACTGAAGCTTTCTTT
CASRGDRNTEAFF
>TRBD1|TRBJ2-7|-|TRBV7-3|15
TGTGCCAGCAGCCCCGACAGGGGGAAGTCCTACGAGCAGTACTTC
CASSPDRGKSYEQYF
>-|TRBJ1-1|many|TRBV20-1|13
TGCAGTGCTCGAATTACAGGGTTCACTGAAGCTTTCTTT
CSARITGFTEAFF
>-|TRBJ2-1|few|TRBV20-1|15
TGCAGTGCTAGAGTGAGGCAGGGATCCTACAATGAGCAGTTCTTC
CSARVRQGSYNEQFF
>-|TRBJ1-1|few|TRBV29-1|15
TGCAGCGTCGGGGGGGGCCGCGGGGCGGGCACTGAGGCTTTCTTT
CSVGGGRGAGTEAFF
>TRBD2|TRBJ2-1|-|TRBV2|15
TGTGCCAACGAACTCGGGGGGACTTCCAACATTGAGCAGTTCTTC
CANELGGTSNIEQFF
>TRBD1|TRBJ2-1|few|TRBV5-1|16
TGCGCCAGCAGCTTGGAGGGACAGGACCTCTACAATGAGCAGTTCTTC
CASSLEGQDLYNEQFF
>-|TRBJ2-7|few|TRBV28|15
TGTGCCAGCAGTTTATCCCGATCGAATTCCTACGAGCAGTACTTC
CASSLSRSNSYEQYF
>-|TRBJ2-7|-|TRBV20-1|16
TGCAGTGCTAGAGATTTGGCCCCGGCCGGAACCTACGAGCAGTACTTC
CSARDLAPAGTYEQYF
>-|TRBJ2-2|few|TRBV7-2|14
TGTGCCAGCAGCTTAGCGATCGGCCCCGGGGAGCTGTTTTTT
CASSLAIGPGELFF
>-|TRBJ1-4|many|TRBV29-1|13
TGCAGCGTGCAGGGAGCAACTAATGAAAAACTGTTTTTT
CSVQGATNEKLFF
>-|TRBJ2-7|many|TRBV7-8|11
TGTGCCAGCGGGTGGTCCTACGAGCAGTACTTC
CASGWSYEQYF
>-|TRBJ1-4|few|TRBV20-1|12
TGCAGTGCTAGAGAATGGGACACCAAACTGTTTTTT
CSAREWDTKLFF
>-|TRBJ2-5|many|TRBV29-1|13
TGCAGCGGCCCGACAGGCTACCAAGAGACCCAGTACTTC
CSGPTGYQETQYF